The 2 T cell receptor beta chains reported below all come from one sample, sequenced in a study of type 1 and type 2 diabetes patients listed by TCRdb under 2016. The reads were generated on an Illumina MiSeq. Genomic DNA from sorted T cell subsets served as template for TCRbeta CDR3 amplification. The TCRbeta CDR3 region was amplified by multiplex PCR using 30 forward and 13 reverse primers. The public sequencing data were trimmed at Q25 with fastp and processed into clonotypes with MiXCR by TCRdb, which kept only in-frame beta chains. Duplicate CDR3 protein sequences are folded into a single record with the most common DNA and genes. For this sample there are fewer than 350,000 distinct CDR3 sequences; around 50% appear just once. Around 13% of the sample lies in the top ten. The sample comprised peripheral blood mononuclear cells (PBMCs). All receptors derive from a man aged 18 to 29 with type 2 diabetes.

This clonotype has a count of ten or more. This chain joins TRBV2 and TRBJ2-1; D is undetermined. Germline CDR1 SNHLY, CDR2 FYNNEI. This CDR3 has 13 residues. The ends were cut back, 7 bases at V and 2 bases at J, with 9 bases in the middle. The CDR3 sequence is CASTGGTYNEQFF. For the CDR3, the DNA is TGTGCCAGCACGGGCGGTACCTACAATGAGCAGTTCTTC. The whole variable domain, remainder taken from reference TRBV2 and TRBJ2-1, is EPEVTQTPSHQVTQMGQEVILRCVPISNHLYFYWYRQILGQKVEFLVSFYNNEISEKSEIFDDQFSVERPDGSNFTLKIRSTKLEDSAMYFCASTGGTYNEQFFGPGTRLTVL.

The chain employs TRBV28 and TRBJ1-2, with 9 bases lining up with TRBD1. CDR3 length: 13 residues. Trimming cost V 2 bases and J 10 bases; bases outside gene matches: 5. Germline CDR1 reads MDHEN; CDR2 reads SYDVKM. CDR3 amino acids: CASSLGTGYPYTF. CDR3 in DNA: TGTGCCAGCAGTTTAGGGACAGGGTATCCCTACACCTTC.